A selection of T cell receptor beta chains follows, all from one sample in a study of blood T cell repertoires in COVID-19. Only in-frame clones appear in the TCRdb table, and some are missing; sequencing was by immunoSEQ multiplex PCR. The repertoire holds 200,000 to 250,000 clones, around nine tenths seen once, with approximately 7.3% in the top ten. The material sequenced was PBMCs or T cells enriched from blood (not recorded which). These receptor sequences come from a young man in a cohort exposed to, infected with or recovered from COVID-19 (not recorded which). The CDR3 runs from the conserved cysteine through the conserved F or W. The D gene is left open where the match is weak. Only some rows state a clone size, as once, few, many or a class for expanded clones.

J gene: TRBJ2-3
D gene: TRBD2
clone size: .
V gene: TRBV6-2/TRBV6-3
CDR3 protein: CASSPLLGTSGRAYTQYF
CDR3 DNA: TGTGCCAGCAGCCCACTACTAGGCACTAGCGGGAGGGCTTATACGCAGTATTTT

J gene: TRBJ1-1
D gene: .
clone size: .
V gene: TRBV24-1
CDR3 protein: CATSDLGHRTAFF
CDR3 DNA: TGTGCCACCAGTGATTTAGGACACCGGACCGCTTTCTTT

J gene: TRBJ1-1
D gene: .
clone size: .
V gene: TRBV18
CDR3 protein: CASSPRTGPTEAFF
CDR3 DNA: TGTGCCAGCTCACCTCGAACAGGGCCGACTGAAGCTTTCTTT

J gene: TRBJ2-5
D gene: .
clone size: .
V gene: TRBV18
CDR3 protein: CASSPRTGRETQYF
CDR3 DNA: TGTGCCAGCTCACCACGAACAGGGCGGGAGACCCAGTACTTC

J gene: TRBJ2-3
D gene: TRBD2
clone size: .
V gene: TRBV2
CDR3 protein: CASTDLLAQSTDTQYF
CDR3 DNA: TGTGCCAGCACTGACTTACTAGCGCAAAGCACAGATACGCAGTATTTT

J gene: TRBJ1-3
D gene: .
clone size: .
V gene: TRBV11-2
CDR3 protein: CASSLLGGPSSGNTIYF
CDR3 DNA: TGTGCCAGCAGCTTACTCGGGGGGCCAAGCTCTGGAAACACCATATATTTT

J gene: TRBJ2-1
D gene: TRBD2
clone size: .
V gene: TRBV29-1
CDR3 protein: CSVDTSGNSNEQFF
CDR3 DNA: TGCAGCGTTGATACTAGCGGGAATTCGAATGAGCAGTTCTTC

J gene: TRBJ1-3
D gene: TRBD1
clone size: .
V gene: TRBV15
CDR3 protein: CATSNPGRQGDRNTIYF
CDR3 DNA: TGTGCCACCAGCAACCCAGGAAGACAGGGAGACAGAAACACCATATATTTT

J gene: TRBJ1-1
D gene: .
clone size: few
V gene: TRBV27
CDR3 protein: CASRLTGNSDTEAFF
CDR3 DNA: TGTGCCAGCCGACTAACAGGGAATTCGGACACTGAAGCTTTCTTT

J gene: TRBJ2-1
D gene: TRBD1
clone size: .
V gene: TRBV9
CDR3 protein: CASSLTPGQGRNEQFF
CDR3 DNA: TGTGCCAGCAGCCTTACACCGGGACAGGGTAGGAATGAGCAGTTCTTC

J gene: TRBJ2-7
D gene: .
clone size: .
V gene: TRBV28
CDR3 protein: CATTGTPYEQYF
CDR3 DNA: TGTGCCACCACAGGGACCCCCTACGAGCAGTACTTC

J gene: TRBJ2-6
D gene: .
clone size: .
V gene: TRBV7-2
CDR3 protein: CASSPDNSGANVLTF
CDR3 DNA: TGTGCCAGCAGCCCTGACAACTCTGGGGCCAACGTCCTGACTTTC

J gene: TRBJ2-2
D gene: TRBD2
clone size: .
V gene: TRBV3-1/TRBV3-2
CDR3 protein: CASTHTSGSTGELFF
CDR3 DNA: TGTGCCAGCACCCATACTAGCGGGAGCACCGGGGAGCTGTTTTTT

J gene: TRBJ1-2
D gene: .
clone size: .
V gene: TRBV28
CDR3 protein: CASSQTNYGYTF
CDR3 DNA: TGTGCCAGCAGCCAGACTAACTATGGCTACACCTTC

J gene: TRBJ1-5
D gene: .
clone size: .
V gene: TRBV6-1
CDR3 protein: CASSEGAVRNQPQHF
CDR3 DNA: TGTGCCAGCAGTGAAGGGGCAGTGCGCAATCAGCCCCAGCATTTT

J gene: TRBJ2-7
D gene: TRBD2
clone size: .
V gene: TRBV27
CDR3 protein: CASRSTSGRHYEQYF
CDR3 DNA: TGTGCCAGCAGATCGACTAGCGGGAGACATTACGAGCAGTACTTC

J gene: TRBJ2-1
D gene: TRBD2
clone size: few
V gene: TRBV6-5
CDR3 protein: CASRIPGLATEQFF
CDR3 DNA: TGTGCCAGCAGGATCCCTGGACTAGCTACTGAGCAGTTCTTC

J gene: TRBJ1-2
D gene: .
clone size: .
V gene: TRBV6-2/TRBV6-3
CDR3 protein: CASSYSVEQGDGYTF
CDR3 DNA: TGTGCCAGCAGTTACTCCGTAGAACAGGGAGATGGCTACACCTTC

J gene: TRBJ2-3
D gene: TRBD1
clone size: .
V gene: TRBV5-5
CDR3 protein: CASSVRTGRPWKVADTQYF
CDR3 DNA: TGTGCCAGCAGCGTTCGGACAGGGCGACCTTGGAAAGTCGCAGATACGCAGTATTTT

J gene: TRBJ2-3
D gene: .
clone size: .
V gene: TRBV28
CDR3 protein: CAITRTSTDTQYF
CDR3 DNA: TGTGCCATCACCCGAACTAGCACAGATACGCAGTATTTT

J gene: TRBJ1-5
D gene: .
clone size: many
V gene: TRBV4-2
CDR3 protein: CASSQETSPGGNQPQHF
CDR3 DNA: TGTGCCAGCAGCCAAGAAACATCGCCCGGAGGGAATCAGCCCCAGCATTTT

J gene: TRBJ2-7
D gene: .
clone size: .
V gene: TRBV5-1
CDR3 protein: CASSLGFTEYEQYF
CDR3 DNA: TGCGCCAGCAGCTTGGGCTTTACAGAGTACGAGCAGTACTTC

J gene: TRBJ1-5
D gene: TRBD1
clone size: .
V gene: TRBV5-1
CDR3 protein: CASSLGTGLSNQPQHF
CDR3 DNA: TGCGCCAGCAGCTTGGGGACAGGTCTTAGCAATCAGCCCCAGCATTTT

J gene: TRBJ2-5
D gene: TRBD1
clone size: .
V gene: TRBV18
CDR3 protein: CASSLETGGEETQYF
CDR3 DNA: TGTGCCAGCTCACTAGAGACAGGGGGTGAAGAGACCCAGTACTTC

J gene: TRBJ2-2
D gene: .
clone size: .
V gene: TRBV6-1
CDR3 protein: CASSERTGTGELFF
CDR3 DNA: TGTGCCAGCAGTGAGAGAACAGGTACCGGGGAGCTGTTTTTT

J gene: TRBJ1-1
D gene: .
clone size: .
V gene: TRBV21-1
CDR3 protein: CASKEGNTEAFF
CDR3 DNA: TGTGCCAGCAAGGAGGGGAACACTGAAGCTTTCTTT

J gene: TRBJ2-1
D gene: TRBD2
clone size: .
V gene: TRBV11-2
CDR3 protein: CASSLIAGGALEQFF
CDR3 DNA: TGTGCCAGCAGCCTCATAGCGGGAGGTGCGCTTGAGCAGTTCTTC

J gene: TRBJ2-1
D gene: TRBD2
clone size: .
V gene: TRBV28
CDR3 protein: CASSVAGGGYNEQFF
CDR3 DNA: TGTGCCAGCAGCGTAGCGGGAGGGGGATACAATGAGCAGTTCTTC

J gene: TRBJ2-7
D gene: .
clone size: .
V gene: TRBV18
CDR3 protein: CASSPLAGLHEQYF
CDR3 DNA: TGTGCCAGCTCACCCCTCGCAGGGCTCCACGAGCAGTACTTC

J gene: TRBJ2-3
D gene: .
clone size: .
V gene: TRBV10-2
CDR3 protein: CASSPLDDTQYF
CDR3 DNA: TGCGCCAGCAGTCCTCTAGATGATACGCAGTATTTT

J gene: TRBJ2-1
D gene: .
clone size: .
V gene: TRBV5-8
CDR3 protein: CASSGQLVNEQFF
CDR3 DNA: TGTGCCAGCAGCGGACAGCTAGTAAATGAGCAGTTCTTC

J gene: TRBJ1-4
D gene: .
clone size: once
V gene: TRBV7-6
CDR3 protein: CASSLEQRVGVEKLFF
CDR3 DNA: TGTGCCAGCAGCTTAGAACAGAGGGTTGGGGTTGAAAAACTGTTTTTT